This TCR beta chain came from a study of neoadjuvant anti-PD-1 for oral cavity cancer. The overall study: Nivolumab at 3 mg/kg was mostly given biweekly, three to four doses, pre-surgery. Study-wide findings and caveats: Larger post-treatment preexisting tumor clones tracked with greater tumor shrinkage.

The sample's time point: after neoadjuvant nivolumab, at surgical resection. Stage II-IVA oral cavity squamous cell carcinoma was new and untreated by systemic or radiation therapy. These oral cavity squamous cell carcinomas were HPV-negative and locally advanced. This clone was counted between two and nine times. As yet, its antigen is unknown. The trim removed 4 bases at V and 2 bases at J, leaving 5 bases unmatched. The CDR3 totals 15 residues. CDR1 is SGHTA and CDR2 is FQGNSA in the germline V gene. Libraries were prepared by immunoSEQ multiplex PCR; TCRdb keeps only in-frame clonotypes and omits some of them. This sample has roughly 5,800 clones; approximately 59% occur once, and the top ten carry roughly 7.6%.

The chain joins TRBV7-2 to TRBJ1-5; 7 bases align to TRBD1. This receptor was obtained from a person aged 35-79 years with oral cavity squamous cell carcinoma. The sequenced sample was tumor tissue, obtained after nivolumab (anti-PD-1) treatment. The DNA of the CDR3 is TGTGCCAGCAGCTCTACCGGACAGGGCAATCAGCCCCAGCATTTT. Protein product: CASSSTGQGNQPQHF. The whole variable domain, remainder taken from reference TRBV7-2 and TRBJ1-5, is GAGVSQSPSNKVTEKGKDVELRCDPISGHTALYWYRQSLGQGLEFLIYFQGNSAPDKSGLPSDRFSAERTGGSVSTLTIQRTQQEDSAVYLCASSSTGQGNQPQHFGDGTRLSIL.